The 15 T cell receptor beta chains reported below all come from one sample, sequenced in a study of blood T cells in healthy people across ages. The use of a sample-barcoded 5' primer and a J-beta primer mix characterized a second PCR of roughly 6 to 11 cycles. TCRdb fed the 5' RACE reads into MiXCR, producing one record per CDR3 protein. This table has around 1.5 million distinct CDR3 sequences, almost 60% appearing once. The sample comprised blood. The receptors were sampled from a young man in good health.

The rearrangement joins TRBV27 to TRBJ2-7, with no clear D. Germline lookup yields CDR1 MNHEY and CDR2 SMNVEV (reference sequence). The CDR3 has 14 amino acids. Trimming took 6 bases from V and 2 from J, leaving 14 bases between them. In DNA, the CDR3 is TGTGCCAGCAGCGCATCGGACCAAACCTACGAGCAGTACTTC. As protein: CASSASDQTYEQYF.

The chain is built from TRBV24-1 and TRBJ2-7, with 9 bases identical to TRBD1. V was clipped by 9 bases and J by 2 bases; unmatched bases: 7. The CDR3 is 14 residues long. Germline V gene data show CDR1 as KGHDR and CDR2 as SFDVKD. CDR3 sequence: CATSAGTGPYEQYF. The CDR3 nucleotides read TGTGCCACCTCAGCCGGGACAGGGCCCTACGAGCAGTACTTC.

This clonotype was observed a handful of times. V and J are TRBV27 and TRBJ2-4; D possibly corresponds to TRBD2 (6 bases). The last part of the DNA fits TRBJ2-7 better; the J call may be wrong. Germline V lookup: CDR1 MNHEY, CDR2 SMNVEV (reference sequence). The CDR3 length is 13 residues. The CDR3 nucleotides are TGTGCCAGCAGTAGGGGAGGTATCTACGAGCAGTACTTC. It yields the protein CASSRGGIYEQYF.

The chain couples TRBV15 to TRBJ1-6; no firm D call. The CDR3 consists of 15 residues. V lost 0 bases and J lost 8, with 11 bases in between. CDR1 and CDR2 from the germline V gene are LNHNV and YYDKDF (reference sequence). The CDR3 region is CATSRDLDPYSPLHF. Written as DNA, the CDR3 is TGTGCCACCAGCAGAGATCTCGACCCCTATTCACCCCTCCACTTT.

The chain links TRBV20-1 to TRBJ1-6; D not resolved. This CDR3 region has 13 residues. Trimming pared 5 bases from V and 0 bases from J, leaving 5 bases between. The V gene's germline CDR1 is DFQATT and CDR2 SNEGSKA (reference sequence). The CDR3 region is CSAVSSYNSPLHF. CDR3 coding DNA: TGCAGTGCTGTGAGCTCCTATAATTCACCCCTCCACTTT.

This clonotype appeared a few times. The chain combines TRBV28 with TRBJ2-1; D possibly corresponds to TRBD2 (5 bases). Trimming cost V 5 bases and J 7 bases, with 18 bases left between them. The CDR3 sequence is 15 residues long. Germline CDR1 reads MDHEN; CDR2 reads SYDVKM. CDR3 sequence: CASSIRLKLLNEQFF. In DNA form, the CDR3 reads TGTGCCAGCAGTATCCGACTAAAACTCCTTAATGAGCAGTTCTTC.

This clonotype has a handful of counts. The rearrangement uses TRBV6-6 and TRBJ1-2; TRBD1 matches 10 bases. V gave up 5 bases and J gave up 4 bases; unmatched junction bases: 10. Germline assignment: CDR1 MNHNY and CDR2 SVGAGI (reference sequence). The length of the CDR3 is 16 residues. The CDR3 here is CASSPARDRGGYGYTF. CDR3 bases: TGTGCCAGCAGTCCAGCCCGGGACAGGGGCGGCTATGGCTACACCTTC.

The chain employs TRBV4-1 and TRBJ2-7, with 10 nucleotides matching TRBD1. The trim removed 1 base at V and 2 bases at J, leaving 5 bases unmatched. The CDR3 has 16 amino acids. The germline V gene has CDR1 MGHRA and CDR2 YSYEKL. CDR3 in amino acids: CASSQAAGTGAYEQYF. CDR3 nucleotides: TGCGCCAGCAGCCAAGCTGCCGGGACAGGGGCCTACGAGCAGTACTTC.

The rearrangement joins TRBV6-6 to TRBJ2-7; 10 bases map to TRBD2. Germline CDR1 is MNHNY and CDR2 is SVGAGI (reference sequence). The length of the CDR3 is 17 residues. After removal of 0 bases from V and 4 bases from J, the junction contained 9 bases not matched to a gene. CDR3 sequence (DNA): TGTGCCAGCAGTTACTCGAGTTCTAGCGGGAGTTGGTACGAGCAGTACTTC. Translated: CASSYSSSSGSWYEQYF.

V is TRBV18 and J is TRBJ2-4; D not resolved. Germline-derived CDR1 and CDR2 are KGHSH and LQKENI. CDR3 size: 13 residues. Trimming shortened V by 0 bases and J by 5 bases, and 5 bases separated the two germline ends. CDR3 protein: CASSPPVQNIQYF. Here the CDR3 DNA reads TGTGCCAGCTCACCACCGGTCCAAAACATTCAGTACTTC.

This chain connects TRBV7-2 to TRBJ2-5; D ambiguous. This CDR3 has 12 residues. Germline V CDR1 and CDR2: SGHTA, FQGNSA. Trimming shortened V by 5 bases and J by 9 bases, and 13 bases separated the two germline ends. The CDR3, as DNA: TGTGCCAGCAGCGAGCCCACCACTGCCCAGTACTTC. Its protein product is CASSEPTTAQYF.

This rearrangement joins TRBV11-1 to TRBJ1-5, with D possibly matching TRBD1 (6 bases). V shed 2 bases and J shed 1 base, with 12 bases lying between them. The CDR3 covers 16 residues. Germline V gene sequence: CDR1 SGHAT, CDR2 FQDESV (reference sequence). The CDR3 DNA reads as TGTGCCAGCAGCTTAAGATTCGGGGGCAGCAATCAGCCCCAGCATTTT. This gives the protein CASSLRFGGSNQPQHF.

This clonotype was picked up one time. This sequence joins TRBV6-2 or TRBV6-3 and TRBJ2-3; unclear D gene. Germline assignment: CDR1 MNHEY and CDR2 SVGEGT. Trimming stripped 4 bases from V and 6 bases from J, with 11 bases between. The CDR3 covers 13 residues. Here the CDR3 DNA reads TGTGCCAGCAGTTTAGCCCATTGGGATACGCAGTATTTT. This codes for CASSLAHWDTQYF.

DNA of the CDR3: TGCGCCAGCAGCCAAGAGTTGAGCGGGGGGGCTCAAGAGACCCAGTACTTC. Its protein is CASSQELSGGAQETQYF. The rearrangement uses TRBV4-3 and TRBJ2-5; 10 nucleotides align to TRBD2. The CDR3 loop spans 17 amino acids. With V trimmed by 0 bases and J by 2 bases, 6 bases remained unmatched. Germline values: CDR1 LGHNA, CDR2 YSLEER.

The chain employs TRBV7-2 and TRBJ1-2; D call uncertain. CDR1 is SGHTA and CDR2 is FQGNSA in the germline V gene. The CDR3 runs to 14 residues. Trimming pared 5 bases from V and 2 bases from J, leaving 12 bases between. This CDR3 reads CASSTSTINYGYTF. The CDR3 DNA reads TGTGCCAGCAGCACTTCCACGATCAACTATGGCTACACCTTC.